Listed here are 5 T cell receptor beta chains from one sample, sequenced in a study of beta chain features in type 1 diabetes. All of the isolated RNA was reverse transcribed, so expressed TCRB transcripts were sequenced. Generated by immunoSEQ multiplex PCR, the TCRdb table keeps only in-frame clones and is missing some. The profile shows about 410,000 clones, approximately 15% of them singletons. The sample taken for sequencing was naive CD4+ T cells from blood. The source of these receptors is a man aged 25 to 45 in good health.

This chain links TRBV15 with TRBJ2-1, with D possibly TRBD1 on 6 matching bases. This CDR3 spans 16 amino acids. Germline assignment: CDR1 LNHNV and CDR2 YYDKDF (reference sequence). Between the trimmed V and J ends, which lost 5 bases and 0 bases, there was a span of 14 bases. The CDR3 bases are TGTGCCACCAGCGGACCGGGACAAAGCTCCTACAATGAGCAGTTCTTC. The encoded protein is CATSGPGQSSYNEQFF.

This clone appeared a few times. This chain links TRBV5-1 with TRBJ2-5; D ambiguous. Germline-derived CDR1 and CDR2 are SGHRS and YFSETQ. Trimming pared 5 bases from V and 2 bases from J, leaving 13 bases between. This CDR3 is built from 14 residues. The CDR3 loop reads CASRTPGGQETQYF. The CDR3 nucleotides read TGCGCCAGCAGAACCCCGGGTGGGCAAGAGACCCAGTACTTC. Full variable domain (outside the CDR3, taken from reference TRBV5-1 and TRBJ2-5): KAGVTQTPRYLIKTRGQQVTLSCSPISGHRSVSWYQQTPGQGLQFLFEYFSETQRNKGNFPGRFSGRQFSNSRSEMNVSTLELGDSALYLCASRTPGGQETQYFGPGTRLLVL.

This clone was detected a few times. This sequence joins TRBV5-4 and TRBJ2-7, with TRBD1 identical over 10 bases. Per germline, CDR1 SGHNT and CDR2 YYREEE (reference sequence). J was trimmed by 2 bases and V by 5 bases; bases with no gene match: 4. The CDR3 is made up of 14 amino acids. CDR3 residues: CASSRTGGPYEQYV. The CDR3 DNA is TGTGCCAGCAGTAGGACAGGGGGACCCTACGAGCAGTACGTC.

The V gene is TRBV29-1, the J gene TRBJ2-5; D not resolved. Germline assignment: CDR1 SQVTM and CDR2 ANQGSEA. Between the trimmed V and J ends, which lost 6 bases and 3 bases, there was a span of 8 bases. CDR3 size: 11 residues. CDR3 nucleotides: TGCAGCGTCGCCAATAAAGAGACCCAGTACTTC. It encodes CSVANKETQYF.

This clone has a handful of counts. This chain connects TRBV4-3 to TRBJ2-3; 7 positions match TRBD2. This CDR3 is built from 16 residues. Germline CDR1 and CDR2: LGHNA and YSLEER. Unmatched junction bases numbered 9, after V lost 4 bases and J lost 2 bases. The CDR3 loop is CASSRLAGAPTDTQYF. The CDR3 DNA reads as TGCGCCAGCAGCCGGCTGGCGGGAGCGCCCACAGATACGCAGTATTTT.